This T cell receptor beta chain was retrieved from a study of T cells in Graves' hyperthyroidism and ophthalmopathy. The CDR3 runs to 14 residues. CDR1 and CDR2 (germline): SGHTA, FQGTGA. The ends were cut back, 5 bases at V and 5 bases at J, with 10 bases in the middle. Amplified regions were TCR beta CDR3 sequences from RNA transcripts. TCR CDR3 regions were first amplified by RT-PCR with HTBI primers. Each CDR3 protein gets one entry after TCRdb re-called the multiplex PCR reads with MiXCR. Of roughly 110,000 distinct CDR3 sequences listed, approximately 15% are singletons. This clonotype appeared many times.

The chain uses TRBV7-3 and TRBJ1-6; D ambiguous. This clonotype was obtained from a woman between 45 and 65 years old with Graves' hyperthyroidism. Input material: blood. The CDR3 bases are TGTGCCAGCAGCCTTCTTGGACATAATTCACCCCTCCACTTT. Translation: CASSLLGHNSPLHF. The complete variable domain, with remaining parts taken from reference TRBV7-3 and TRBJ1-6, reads GAGVSQTPSNKVTEKGKYVELRCDPISGHTALYWYRQSLGQGPEFLIYFQGTGAADDSGLPNDRFFAVRPEGSVSTLKIQRTERGDSAVYLCASSLLGHNSPLHFGNGTRLTVT.